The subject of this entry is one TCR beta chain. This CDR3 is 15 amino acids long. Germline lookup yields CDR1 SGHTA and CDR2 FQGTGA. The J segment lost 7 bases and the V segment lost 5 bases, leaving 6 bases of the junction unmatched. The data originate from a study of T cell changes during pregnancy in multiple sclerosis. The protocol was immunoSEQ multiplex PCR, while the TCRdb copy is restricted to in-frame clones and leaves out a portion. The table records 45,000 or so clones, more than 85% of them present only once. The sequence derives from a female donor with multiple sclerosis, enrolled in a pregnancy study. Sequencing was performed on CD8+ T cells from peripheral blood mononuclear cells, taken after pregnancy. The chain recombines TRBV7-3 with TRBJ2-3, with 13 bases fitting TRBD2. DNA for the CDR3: TGTGCCAGCAGCCCCGGGACTAGCGGGGCGCATACGCAGTATTTT. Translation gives CASSPGTSGAHTQYF.